This entry lists 7 T cell receptor beta chains sequenced from one sample in a study of T cell responses to AZD1222 COVID-19 vaccine. The protocol was immunoSEQ multiplex PCR, while the TCRdb copy is restricted to in-frame clones and leaves out a portion. In the table there are 70,000 to 85,000 clones, under 90% of which are singletons. The sequencing here drew on peripheral blood, taken 28 days after the second AZD1222 dose. The receptors were sampled from an adult who received the AZD1222 COVID-19 vaccine.

The V gene is TRBV27, the J gene TRBJ1-5, with D perhaps TRBD1 (5 bases). The ends were cut back, 8 bases at V and 5 bases at J, with 19 bases in the middle. The CDR3 totals 15 residues. CDR1 and CDR2 from the germline V gene are MNHEY and SMNVEV (reference sequence). The CDR3 DNA follows: TGTGCCAGCCCTAACCGGGACTTGGGGCATCAGCCCCAGCATTTT. It encodes CASPNRDLGHQPQHF.

The chain combines TRBV18 with TRBJ2-7; D is unresolved. The germline CDR1 and CDR2 sequences are KGHSH and LQKENI. This CDR3 region has 12 residues. V lost 3 bases, J lost 3 bases, and 6 bases lay in between. The chain's CDR3 is CASSPTGYEQYF. The CDR3 DNA follows: TGTGCCAGCTCACCGACTGGCTACGAGCAGTACTTC.

The V call is TRBV28, the J call TRBJ1-4; perhaps TRBD1 as D (5 bases). Germline V gene data show CDR1 as MDHEN and CDR2 as SYDVKM. The CDR3 is 13 residues long. V was cut by 7 bases and J by 8 bases, with 14 bases left in between. The CDR3 here is CASMEGASEKLFF. In nucleotides, the CDR3 is TGTGCCAGCATGGAAGGGGCTTCGGAAAAACTGTTTTTT.

Comments on this clone: This sample also contains other DNA sequences that code for the same CDR3. V is TRBV12-3 or TRBV12-4 and J is TRBJ2-7; no definite D call. The germline V and J ends were trimmed by 6 bases and 1 base, with 4 bases remaining between them. The CDR3 covers 11 residues. The CDR3 loop reads CASSSSYEQYF. For the CDR3, the DNA is TGTGCCAGCAGCTCTTCCTACGAGCAGTACTTC.

The chain carries TRBV28 and TRBJ2-5; TRBD2 matches 11 bases. Germline V lookup: CDR1 MDHEN, CDR2 SYDVKM. This CDR3 comprises 16 residues. After removal of 2 bases from V and 3 bases from J, the junction contained 5 bases not matched to a gene. CDR3 coding DNA: TGTGCCAGCAGTTTAGACGGGACTAGCGGTAAAGAGACCCAGTACTTC. This codes for CASSLDGTSGKETQYF.

This chain links TRBV6-2 or TRBV6-3 with TRBJ2-1; D remains ambiguous. The CDR3 spans 15 residues. V lost 3 bases, J lost 3 bases, and 12 bases lay in between. Germline lookup yields CDR1 MNHEY and CDR2 SVGEGT. This CDR3 reads CASSYPRPGYNEQFF. Here the CDR3 DNA reads TGTGCCAGCAGTTATCCACGACCCGGCTACAATGAGCAGTTCTTC.

The chain has TRBV27 and TRBJ1-2; D possibly corresponds to TRBD1 (5 bases). The germline V gene has CDR1 MNHEY and CDR2 SMNVEV (reference sequence). The ends were cut back, 6 bases at V and 4 bases at J, with 18 bases in the middle. CDR3 length equals 15 residues. DNA for the CDR3: TGTGCCAGCAGCTCCTCAGTCTGGGGCCCCTATGGCTACACCTTC. Encoded protein: CASSSSVWGPYGYTF.